This TCR beta chain was sequenced for a study of cytomegalovirus exposure and HLA in healthy donors. The method was immunoSEQ multiplex PCR; TCRdb's version includes in-frame clones alone and lacks a portion of them. Of 120,000 to 150,000 clones listed, around four fifths are singletons. From the roughly 120-subject validation cohort, which was separate from the roughly 670-subject first cohort, the donors were drawn. Concerning this clone itself: Its target is unknown.

General study findings and limits: The authors confirmed in vitro that a few CMV-associated chains were specific for CMV antigens. That first-cohort TCR clusters tended to co-occur in the roughly 130 validation repertoires was found in a later analysis.

This CDR3 comprises 15 residues. J lost 1 base, V lost 2 bases, and 3 bases had no gene match. Germline V lookup: CDR1 SGDLS, CDR2 YYNGEE. The clonotype was recovered from a woman in her twenties or thirties in good health and CMV-seronegative. Sequencing input: PBMCs. V and J are TRBV9 and TRBJ2-1, with 7 bases fitting TRBD1. Here the CDR3 DNA reads TGTGCCAGCAGCGTGAGACAGGGATCCTACAATGAGCAGTTCTTC. It yields the protein CASSVRQGSYNEQFF.